This T cell receptor (beta chain) was sequenced during a study of T-cell reconstitution after alpha-beta-depleted transplantation in children. This clonotype appeared many times. It was with unique molecular identifiers that the TCRbeta library was prepared. TCRdb reprocessed the PCR reads via MiXCR and lists one record per CDR3 protein. The sample lists about 200,000 distinct CDR3 sequences, about 14% occurring once. This CDR3 spans 15 amino acids. V was clipped by 1 base and J by 2 bases; unmatched bases: 2. The germline V gene has CDR1 SGHRS and CDR2 YFSETQ. This sample comprised PBMCs from the stem cell graft donor, obtained from the stem cell graft. This clonotype was obtained from a human donor who donated a stem cell graft to a child with acute lymphoblastic leukemia. The rearrangement links TRBV5-1 to TRBJ2-5; 10 bases map to TRBD2. The CDR3 sequence: CASSLTSGDQETQYF. The CDR3 DNA sequence: TGCGCCAGCAGCTTGACTAGCGGGGATCAAGAGACCCAGTACTTC.